This T cell receptor beta chain was recorded in a study of T cells after yellow fever vaccination. This clonotype was detected only a few times. Germline V lookup: CDR1 SGHRS, CDR2 YFSETQ. The CDR3 is made up of 14 amino acids. Trimming cost V 0 bases and J 2 bases, with 7 bases left between them. TCRdb recomputed calls from the 5' RACE reads with MiXCR, one row per CDR3 protein. This sample has hundreds of thousands of distinct CDR3 sequences, with about 13% found just once. The clonotype originates from a man aged 25 to 40 who received the YFV17D yellow fever vaccine. The material was PBMCs, obtained on the day of the yellow fever booster vaccination. The gene calls are TRBV5-1 and TRBJ2-3; D is undetermined. CDR3 sequence reads: CASSLATDTDTQYF. CDR3 nucleotides: TGCGCCAGCAGCTTGGCCACAGACACAGATACGCAGTATTTT.